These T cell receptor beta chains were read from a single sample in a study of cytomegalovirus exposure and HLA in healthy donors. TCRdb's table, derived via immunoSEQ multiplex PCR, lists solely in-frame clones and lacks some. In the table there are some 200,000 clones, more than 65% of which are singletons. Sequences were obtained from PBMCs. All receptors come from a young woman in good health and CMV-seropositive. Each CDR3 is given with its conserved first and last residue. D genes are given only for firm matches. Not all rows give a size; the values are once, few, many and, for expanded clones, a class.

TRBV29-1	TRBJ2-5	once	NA	CSVNSGEETQYF	TGCAGCGTTAACTCAGGCGAAGAGACCCAGTACTTC
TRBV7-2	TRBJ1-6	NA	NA	CAEADNSPLHF	TGTGCCGAGGCGGATAATTCACCCCTCCACTTT
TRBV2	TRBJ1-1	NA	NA	CARRNFVNTEAFF	TGTGCCAGGCGTAACTTCGTGAACACTGAAGCTTTCTTT
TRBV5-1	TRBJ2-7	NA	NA	CASSHWGLLDEQYF	TGCGCCAGCAGCCATTGGGGCCTTTTGGACGAGCAGTACTTC
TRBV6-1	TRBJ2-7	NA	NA	CASRHQGTEEQYF	TGTGCCAGCAGGCATCAGGGGACGGAGGAGCAGTACTTC
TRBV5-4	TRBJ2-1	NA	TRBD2	CASSLELSGGPNEQFF	TGTGCCAGCAGCTTAGAGTTGAGCGGGGGACCCAATGAGCAGTTCTTC
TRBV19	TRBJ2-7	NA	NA	CASSATGSVSYEQYF	TGTGCCAGTAGCGCCACAGGCTCCGTCTCCTACGAGCAGTACTTC
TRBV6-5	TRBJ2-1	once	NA	CASSAGTPNEQFF	TGTGCCAGCAGTGCCGGGACTCCAAATGAGCAGTTCTTC
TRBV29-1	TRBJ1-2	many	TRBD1	CSALTGDRGYTF	TGCAGCGCCCTGACAGGGGATAGAGGCTACACCTTC
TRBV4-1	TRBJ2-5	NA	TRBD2	CASSLSGGSETQYF	TGCGCCAGCAGCCTTTCGGGGGGTTCGGAGACCCAGTACTTC
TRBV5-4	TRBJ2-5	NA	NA	CASTPNGETQYF	TGTGCCAGCACCCCGAACGGGGAGACCCAGTACTTC
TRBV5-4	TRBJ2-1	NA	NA	CASSRGGERYNEQFF	TGTGCCAGCAGCCGAGGGGGGGAACGGTACAATGAGCAGTTCTTC
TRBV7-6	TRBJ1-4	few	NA	CASSPSVSTNEKLFF	TGTGCCAGCAGCCCATCGGTCTCAACTAATGAAAAACTGTTTTTT
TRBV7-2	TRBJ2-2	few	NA	CASSSTPNTGELFF	TGTGCCAGCAGTAGTACTCCGAACACCGGGGAGCTGTTTTTT
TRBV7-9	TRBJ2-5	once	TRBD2	CASSFGTSRGETQYF	TGTGCCAGCAGCTTCGGGACTAGCAGGGGAGAGACCCAGTACTTC
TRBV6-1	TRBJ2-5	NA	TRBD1	CASRYRGRGETQYF	TGTGCCAGCAGATACAGGGGCCGGGGAGAGACCCAGTACTTC
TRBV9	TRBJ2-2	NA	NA	CASSGRTAGELFF	TGTGCCAGCAGCGGACGGACAGCCGGGGAGCTGTTTTTT
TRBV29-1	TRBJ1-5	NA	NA	CSVEQGKNQPQHF	TGCAGCGTTGAACAGGGGAAGAATCAGCCCCAGCATTTT
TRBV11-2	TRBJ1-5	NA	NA	CASSWRGQDQPQHF	TGTGCCAGCAGCTGGAGAGGGCAGGATCAGCCCCAGCATTTT
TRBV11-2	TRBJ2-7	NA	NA	CASTSRSSYEQYF	TGTGCCAGCACCTCAAGGAGCTCCTACGAGCAGTACTTC
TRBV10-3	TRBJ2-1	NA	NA	CAISESAGPYNEQFF	TGTGCCATCAGTGAGTCGGCGGGCCCTTACAATGAGCAGTTCTTC
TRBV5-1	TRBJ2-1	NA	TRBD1	CASSLVTGVYEQFF	TGCGCCAGCAGCCTTGTGACAGGGGTCTATGAGCAGTTCTTC
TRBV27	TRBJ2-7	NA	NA	CASSPRTGTYEQYF	TGTGCCAGCAGTCCCCGGACCGGGACCTACGAGCAGTACTTC
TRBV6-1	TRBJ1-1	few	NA	CAIRYQGYTEAFF	TGTGCCATCCGATACCAGGGGTACACTGAAGCTTTCTTT
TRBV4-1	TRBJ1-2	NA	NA	CASSKISGDKTF	TGCGCCAGCAGCAAGATATCAGGGGATAAAACCTTC
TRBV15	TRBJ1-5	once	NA	CATSRDPQGSLRQPQHF	TGTGCCACCAGCAGAGATCCGCAGGGATCCCTGCGGCAGCCCCAGCATTTT
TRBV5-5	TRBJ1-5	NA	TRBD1	CASSSRTGQPQHF	TGTGCCAGCAGCTCTAGGACAGGACAGCCCCAGCATTTT
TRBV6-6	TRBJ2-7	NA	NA	CASSSEGYEQYF	TGTGCCAGCAGTTCCGAGGGCTACGAGCAGTACTTC
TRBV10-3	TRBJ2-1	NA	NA	CAISESVGLNEQFF	TGTGCCATCAGTGAGTCGGTTGGGCTCAATGAGCAGTTCTTC